This T cell receptor (beta chain) appears in the sequencing data of a study of CD4 T cells in relation to SARS-CoV-2 and coronaviruses (dated by TCRdb to about 2021). Broadly, across the study: A median age of around 38 years, with a range of 21 to 72 years, was recorded for the full convalescent cohort of over ten patients. At the level of individual TCR clonotypes, the study measured memory CD4+ T cell crossreactivity between SARS-CoV-2 spike protein and common cold coronavirus spike proteins. The Adaptive Biotechnologies TCR-sequencing kit was used to sequence samples from three pre-COVID donors and the naive versus memory experiments, while other data came from Illumina-based sequencing. The approximately twelve convalescent patients included 8 males and 4 females; two subjects were Hispanic. Expansion assays from other donors in the study were sequenced with a different, Illumina-based TCR-beta assay. HLA restriction was mapped for shared crossreactive spike epitopes using patient-derived lymphoblastoid cell lines.

Naive and memory CD4+ T cells were separated from cryopreserved PBMCs by CD4 enrichment followed by EasySep naive CD4+ T cell enrichment. Ficoll-Paque PLUS gradient centrifugation was used to isolate PBMCs from leukapheresis product or whole blood. PBMCs were either cryopreserved at -140 degrees C or used fresh in the expansion assay. The QIAamp Micro DNA Kit was used to extract genomic DNA from the CD4+ T cells. This clone was counted a few times. It lacks a known antigen. Qualities for individual bases were not recorded, and no much larger clone is one base off. DNA from uncultured naive and memory CD4+ T cells underwent immunoSEQ TCR-beta sequencing at deep resolution. As for how the authors treated the data: During preprocessing, nonproductive sequences were discarded, as were any CDR3s that did not begin with C, did not end with F or W, or were shorter than 7 amino acids. Cultured and uncultured naive and memory CD4+ repertoires were searched for previously identified spike- and CEF-reactive CDR3s. Pairwise Levenshtein distance, computed with the stringdist R package after three terminal residues were trimmed from each end, was used as the measure of CDR3 homology. TCRdb re-hosts the immuneACCESS table, in-frame sequences only. Its copies lack some clones; in the studies checked, an unresolved V gene accounts for under half of them, and the cause for the rest is not known. The DNA gave D and trimming, while V, J and clone size come from that table. For this sample there are tens of thousands of clones; around 92% appear just once. The ten largest make up roughly 0.37% of the sample.

Study-wide conclusions, independent of this receptor: Small numbers of patients and of tested TCRs limited the study. Because no donor provided both pre-pandemic and post-infection samples, tracing the source of pre-existing responses was limited. Compared with monoreactive clones, crossreactive clones had significantly weaker SARS-CoV-2-driven expansion, a result consistent with antigenic imprinting. Naive versus memory sequencing indicated that memory recall responses, rather than primary responses primed during culture, are detected by the assay. Crossreactivity analysis was centred on spike protein, so crossreactivity against other viral proteins was not assessed. In about 60% of donors, memory CD4+ clonotypes turned up that crossrecognized SARS-CoV-2 and at least one common cold coronavirus spike.

The germline V gene encodes CDR1 SGHNT and CDR2 YYREEE (reference sequence). V loses 3 bases at its end and J loses 7 bases; junction bases beyond the gene matches: 9. The CDR3 starts with the cysteine, ends with the phenylalanine, and has 14 residues. Just CDR3 DNA is preserved here, 42 bases in frame from base 1. The clonotype comes from an adult with COVID-19. Input material: naive CD4+ T cells from PBMCs. Per the publication, the cell subset or site label means: naive CD4+ T cells isolated by negative enrichment. The rearranged segments are TRBV5-4 and TRBJ2-7, with 8 bases in between that match TRBD1. The nucleotides are TGTGCCAGCAGCTCTAGGACAGGGCGTGAAGAGCAGTACTTC. This gives the protein CASSSRTGREEQYF.